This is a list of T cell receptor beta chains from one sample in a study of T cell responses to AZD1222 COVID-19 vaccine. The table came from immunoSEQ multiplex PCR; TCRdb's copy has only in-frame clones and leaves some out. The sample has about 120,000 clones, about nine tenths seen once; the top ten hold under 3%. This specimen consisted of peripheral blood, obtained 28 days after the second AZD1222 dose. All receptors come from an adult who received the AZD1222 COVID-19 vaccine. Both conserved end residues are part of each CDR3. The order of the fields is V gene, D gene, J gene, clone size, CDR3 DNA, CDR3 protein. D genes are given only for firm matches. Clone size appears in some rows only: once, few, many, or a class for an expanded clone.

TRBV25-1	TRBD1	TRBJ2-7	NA	TGTGCCAGCAGTAACAGGGGAACCTACGAGCAGTACTTC	CASSNRGTYEQYF
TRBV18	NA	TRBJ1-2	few	TGTGCCAGCTCACCGACTTCGGGGGGCAGGGGTGGCTACACCTTC	CASSPTSGGRGGYTF
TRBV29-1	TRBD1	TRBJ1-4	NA	TGCAGCGTTGTCGGACAGGGGGCTCCTAATGAAAAACTGTTTTTT	CSVVGQGAPNEKLFF
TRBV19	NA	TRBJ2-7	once	TGTGCCAGTAGTAGGTCAGGGAGCTCCTACGAGCAGTACTTC	CASSRSGSSYEQYF
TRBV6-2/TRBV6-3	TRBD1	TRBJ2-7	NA	TGTGCCAGCAGTTTTGGGCAGGGACAGAACCCATACGAGCAGTACTTC	CASSFGQGQNPYEQYF
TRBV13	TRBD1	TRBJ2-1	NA	TGTGCCAGCAGCTCCCGGACAGGGCAGAATGAGCAGTTCTTC	CASSSRTGQNEQFF
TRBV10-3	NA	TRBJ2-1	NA	TGTGCCACCCACCCCGGCCTAGGCAGGGGCGTCGATGAGCAGTTCTTC	CATHPGLGRGVDEQFF
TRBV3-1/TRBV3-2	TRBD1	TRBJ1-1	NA	TGTGCCAGCAGCCGAAGAGGGGGCGGGGACACTGAAGCTTTCTTT	CASSRRGGGDTEAFF
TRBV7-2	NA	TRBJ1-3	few	TGTGCCAGCAGTTTGGACAGCTCTGGAAACACCATATATTTT	CASSLDSSGNTIYF
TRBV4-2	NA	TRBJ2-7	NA	TGTGCCAGCAGCCAAGATCTCGGAGACTACGAGCAGTACTTC	CASSQDLGDYEQYF
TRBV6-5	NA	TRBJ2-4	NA	TGTGCCAGTAGACGGGAAGCCAAAAACATTCAGTACTTC	CASRREAKNIQYF
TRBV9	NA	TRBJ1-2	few	TGTGCCAGCAGCGCGTCCCCTCAGAGGCATGGCTACACCTTC	CASSASPQRHGYTF
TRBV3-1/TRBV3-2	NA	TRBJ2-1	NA	TGTGCCAGCAGCCCTTCTGGGGCCCGGGGGGCCAATGAGCAGTTCTTC	CASSPSGARGANEQFF
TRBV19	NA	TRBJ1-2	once	TGTGCCAGTAGTAGGGGGAACTATGGCTACACCTTC	CASSRGNYGYTF
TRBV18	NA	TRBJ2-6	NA	TGTGCCAGCTCACCACGAATAGGGTTGGCTGGGGCCAACGTCCTGACTTTC	CASSPRIGLAGANVLTF
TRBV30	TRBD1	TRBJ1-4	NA	TGTGCCTGGACCGGGACAGCGAATGAAAAACTGTTTTTT	CAWTGTANEKLFF
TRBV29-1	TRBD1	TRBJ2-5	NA	TGCAGCGAAGGGACAGCACAAGAGACCCAGTACTTC	CSEGTAQETQYF
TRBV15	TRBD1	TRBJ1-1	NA	TGTGCCACCAGCGTCGACAGGGGACCGAACACTGAAGCTTTCTTT	CATSVDRGPNTEAFF
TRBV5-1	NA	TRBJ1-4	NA	TGCGCCAGCAGCTTGATGGGGTCGGATGAAAAACTGTTTTTT	CASSLMGSDEKLFF
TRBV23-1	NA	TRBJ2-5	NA	TGCGCCAGCAGTCAAGGCCGGGGGACGGCAGAGACCCAGTACTTC	CASSQGRGTAETQYF
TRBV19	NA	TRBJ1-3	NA	TGTGCCAGTACCCTTAGGGGTGGAGGAAACACCATATATTTT	CASTLRGGGNTIYF
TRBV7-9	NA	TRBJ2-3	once	TGTGCCAGCAGCTGGCAGGGGGGTTTCACAGATACGCAGTATTTT	CASSWQGGFTDTQYF
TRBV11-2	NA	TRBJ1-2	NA	TGTGCCAGCGTGGGCGCGGGGTATGGCTACACCTTC	CASVGAGYGYTF
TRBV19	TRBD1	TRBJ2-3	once	TGTGCCAGTATCCAGGGGGACAGCAGCACAGATACGCAGTATTTT	CASIQGDSSTDTQYF
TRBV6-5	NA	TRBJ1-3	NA	TGTGCCACCCTCCGGGGGGCAGAAGGAAACACCATATATTTT	CATLRGAEGNTIYF
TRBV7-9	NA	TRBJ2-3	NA	TGTGCCAGCAACACCCACCTCGGGGGAAGCACAGATACGCAGTATTTT	CASNTHLGGSTDTQYF
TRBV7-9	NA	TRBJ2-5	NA	TGTGCCAGCAGCTTAGTTCAGGCGAAGACCCAGTACTTC	CASSLVQAKTQYF
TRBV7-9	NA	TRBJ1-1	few	TGTGCCAGCAGCTTAGCGCTGTTACAGGGCGGATTCGGGACTGAAGCTTTCTTT	CASSLALLQGGFGTEAFF
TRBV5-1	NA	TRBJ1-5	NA	TGCGCCAGCAGCTTAGAAGGGGGAGATAATCAGCCCCAGCATTTT	CASSLEGGDNQPQHF
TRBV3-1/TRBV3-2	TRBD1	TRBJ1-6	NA	TGTGCCAGCAGCCAAGGCAGGGGGTCATCACCCCTCCACTTT	CASSQGRGSSPLHF
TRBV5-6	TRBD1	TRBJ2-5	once	TGTGCCAGCAGCCCGACAGGGAGAGAGACCCAGTACTTC	CASSPTGRETQYF
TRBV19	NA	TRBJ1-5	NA	TGTGCCAGTAGTATGGGGGCAGACAATCAGCCCCAGCATTTT	CASSMGADNQPQHF
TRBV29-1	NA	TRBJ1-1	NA	TGCAGCGTTGTCGTAAGGGTTACGAACACTGAAGCTTTCTTT	CSVVVRVTNTEAFF
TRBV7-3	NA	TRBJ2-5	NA	TGTGCCAGCAGCTCGGGGGAGACCCAGTACTTC	CASSSGETQYF
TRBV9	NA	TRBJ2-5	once	TGTGCCAGCAGCGTAGTCTCCCGCGGGGAACATCAAGAGACCCAGTACTTC	CASSVVSRGEHQETQYF